A single sample gave rise to the 10 T cell receptor beta chains below, sequenced in a study of T cell responses to AZD1222 COVID-19 vaccine. The repertoire was sequenced with immunoSEQ multiplex PCR; TCRdb's copy has only in-frame clones and lacks some. This table has 150,000 or so clones, just over 90% appearing once. This sample comprised peripheral blood, obtained on day 0 of MenACWY control vaccination. These receptors came from an adult in good health.

The chain uses TRBV20-1 and TRBJ1-5; 8 nucleotides match TRBD1. Germline V lookup: CDR1 DFQATT, CDR2 SNEGSKA (reference sequence). CDR3 length: 13 residues. V lost 4 bases, J lost 5 bases, and 4 bases stayed unmatched. CDR3 DNA: TGCAGTGCTAATGACAGGGGAGATCAGCCCCAGCATTTT. It translates to CSANDRGDQPQHF.

The V and J genes are TRBV4-1 and TRBJ1-1; no clear D gene. The CDR3 consists of 13 residues. V was shortened by 4 bases and J by 3 bases, with 9 bases between the two germline ends. Germline assignment: CDR1 MGHRA and CDR2 YSYEKL. The CDR3 DNA sequence: TGCGCCAGCAGCCCTAACATAGACACTGAAGCTTTCTTT. This gives the protein CASSPNIDTEAFF.

The chain's CDR3 is CATRTGHPNEKLFF. The CDR3 region has the DNA TGCGCCACCAGGACAGGGCACCCTAATGAAAAACTGTTTTTT. V usage is TRBV10-1 and J usage is TRBJ1-4, with 8 nucleotides matching TRBD1. This CDR3 spans 14 amino acids. CDR1 and CDR2 (germline): WNHNN, SYGVQD (reference sequence). J lost 3 bases, V lost 10 bases, and 7 bases had no gene match.

V and J are TRBV25-1 and TRBJ2-5; maybe TRBD1 (5 bases). The CDR3 loop spans 13 amino acids. Per the germline V gene, CDR1 is MGHDK and CDR2 is SYGVNS. The V and J ends lost 4 bases and 7 bases respectively, with 13 bases between them. In nucleotides, the CDR3 is TGTGCCAGCAGTGGTGGCAGGGTCGGGACCCAGTACTTC. Amino acid sequence: CASSGGRVGTQYF.

The genes are TRBV7-8 and TRBJ2-5; 7 bases agree with TRBD2. CDR3 size: 17 residues. Trimming at V came to 2 bases and at J to 4 bases, leaving 13 bases not matched to a gene. CDR1 and CDR2 (germline): SGHVS, FQNEAQ. This chain's CDR3 is CASSLLRLAETLETQYF. CDR3 sequence (DNA): TGTGCCAGCAGCTTATTGCGGCTAGCGGAGACCCTAGAGACCCAGTACTTC.

The chain combines TRBV6-5 with TRBJ2-3, with TRBD2 identical over 7 bases. Germline lookup yields CDR1 MNHEY and CDR2 SVGAGI. Trimming took 2 bases from V and 2 from J; bases not matched to a gene: 7. This CDR3 is 16 amino acids long. The CDR3 DNA reads as TGTGCCAGCAGTTACATTGCGGGGGAATTCACAGATACGCAGTATTTT. This encodes CASSYIAGEFTDTQYF.

CDR3 nucleotides: TGTGCCAGCAGTGACTACCCCAACACTGAAGCTTTCTTT. The encoded protein is CASSDYPNTEAFF. The rearrangement joins TRBV6-4 to TRBJ1-1; D gene ambiguous. CDR1 and CDR2 from the germline V gene are MRHNA and SNTAGT. This CDR3 region has 13 residues. V gave up 1 base and J gave up 2 bases, with 5 bases separating them.

In its sample, this clone was seen a few times. The rearrangement links TRBV7-9 to TRBJ2-2; TRBD1 is a possible D gene (6 bases). V dropped 5 bases and J dropped 4 bases, with 11 bases sitting between them. Germline loops: CDR1 SEHNR, CDR2 FQNEAQ (reference sequence). The CDR3 is 14 residues long. In DNA, the CDR3 is TGTGCCAGCAGCCGGACAGATTTCACCGGGGAGCTGTTTTTT. This translates into CASSRTDFTGELFF. Full variable domain (outside the CDR3, taken from reference TRBV7-9 and TRBJ2-2): DTGVSQNPRHKITKRGQNVTFRCDPISEHNRLYWYRQTLGQGPEFLTYFQNEAQLEKSRLLSDRFSAERPKGSFSTLEIQRTEQGDSAMYLCASSRTDFTGELFFGEGSRLTVL.

The chain employs TRBV6-5 and TRBJ1-1; the D gene is possibly TRBD1 (5 bases). The germline CDR1 and CDR2 sequences are MNHEY and SVGAGI. This CDR3 comprises 11 residues. Trimming stripped 7 bases from V and 6 bases from J, with 9 bases between. CDR3 region: CASIWGAEAFF. CDR3 nucleotide sequence: TGTGCCAGCATCTGGGGCGCTGAAGCTTTCTTT.

V gene TRBV28 combines with J gene TRBJ2-2; D may be TRBD2 (5 bases). This CDR3 region has 12 residues. V gave up 5 bases and J gave up 5 bases, with 6 bases separating them. CDR1 and CDR2 (germline): MDHEN, SYDVKM. CDR3: CASSGSTGELFF. The CDR3 nucleotides are TGTGCCAGCAGTGGGAGTACCGGGGAGCTGTTTTTT.